This TCR beta chain was identified during a study of PD-L1 blockade in urothelial cancer. Study details: Patients went on atezolizumab around 2014, receiving 1,200 mg intravenously every 3 weeks. Males with urothelial cancer arising in the bladder constituted most of the 29 patients. Blood samples had a median of 141,255 T cells.

Libraries were prepared by immunoSEQ multiplex PCR; TCRdb keeps only in-frame clonotypes and omits some of them. The sample lists some 35,000 clones, roughly 90% occurring once. This clone came up once. Germline-derived CDR1 and CDR2 are MGHDK and SYGVNS. V lost 9 bases and J lost 4; bases outside the gene matches: 1. CDR3 length: 12 amino acids. The input for sequencing was PBMCs, taken around atezolizumab (anti-PD-L1) treatment. The origin of this receptor is a man aged 65 to 85 with urothelial cancer. This chain links TRBV25-1 with TRBJ2-1; 9 nucleotides match TRBD1. The CDR3 DNA is TGTGCCAGTGACAGGGGGTACAATGAGCAGTTCTTC. Its translation: CASDRGYNEQFF.